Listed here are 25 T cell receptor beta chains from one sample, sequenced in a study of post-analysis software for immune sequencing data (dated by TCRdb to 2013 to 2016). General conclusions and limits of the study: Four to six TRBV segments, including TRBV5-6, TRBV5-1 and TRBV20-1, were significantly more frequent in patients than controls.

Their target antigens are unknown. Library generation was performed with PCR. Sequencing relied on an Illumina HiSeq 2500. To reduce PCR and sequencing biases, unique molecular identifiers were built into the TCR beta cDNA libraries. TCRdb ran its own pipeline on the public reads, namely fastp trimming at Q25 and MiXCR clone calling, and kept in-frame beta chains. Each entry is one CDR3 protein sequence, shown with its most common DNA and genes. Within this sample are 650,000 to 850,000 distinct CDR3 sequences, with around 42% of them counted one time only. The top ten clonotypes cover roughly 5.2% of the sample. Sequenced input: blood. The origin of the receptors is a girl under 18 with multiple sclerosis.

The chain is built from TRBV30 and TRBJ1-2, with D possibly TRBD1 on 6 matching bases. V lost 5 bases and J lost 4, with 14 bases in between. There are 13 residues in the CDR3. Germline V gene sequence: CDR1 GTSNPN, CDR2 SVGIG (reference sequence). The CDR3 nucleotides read TGTGCCTGGGAAACAGGGATCGCCTATGGCTACACCTTC. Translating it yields CAWETGIAYGYTF.

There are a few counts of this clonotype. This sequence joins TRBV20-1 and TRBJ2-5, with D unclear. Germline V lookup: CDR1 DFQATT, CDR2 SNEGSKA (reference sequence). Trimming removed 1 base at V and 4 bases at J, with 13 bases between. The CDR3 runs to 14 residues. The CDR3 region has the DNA TGCAGTGCTAGAGCAGCAGAGGTCGGAGAGACCCAGTACTTC. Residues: CSARAAEVGETQYF.

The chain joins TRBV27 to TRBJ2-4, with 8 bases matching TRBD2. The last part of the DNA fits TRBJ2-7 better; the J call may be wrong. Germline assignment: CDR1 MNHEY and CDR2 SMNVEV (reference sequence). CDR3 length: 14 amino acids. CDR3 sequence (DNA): TGTGCCAGCAGTTCAGGCGGGGGGCCGTACGAGCAGTACTTC. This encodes CASSSGGGPYEQYF.

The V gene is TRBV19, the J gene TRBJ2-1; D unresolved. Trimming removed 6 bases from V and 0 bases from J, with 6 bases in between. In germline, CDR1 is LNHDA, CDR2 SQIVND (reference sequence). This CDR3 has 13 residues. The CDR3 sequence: CASRASSYNEQFF. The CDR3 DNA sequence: TGTGCCAGTAGGGCAAGCTCCTACAATGAGCAGTTCTTC.

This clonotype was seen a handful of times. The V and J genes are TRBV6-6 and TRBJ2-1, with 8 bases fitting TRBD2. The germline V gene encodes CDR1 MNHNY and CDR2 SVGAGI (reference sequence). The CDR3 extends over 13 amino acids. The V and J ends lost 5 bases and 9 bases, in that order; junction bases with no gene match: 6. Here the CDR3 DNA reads TGTGCCAGCAGTCCTACCGGGACTAGTGAGCAGTTCTTC. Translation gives CASSPTGTSEQFF.

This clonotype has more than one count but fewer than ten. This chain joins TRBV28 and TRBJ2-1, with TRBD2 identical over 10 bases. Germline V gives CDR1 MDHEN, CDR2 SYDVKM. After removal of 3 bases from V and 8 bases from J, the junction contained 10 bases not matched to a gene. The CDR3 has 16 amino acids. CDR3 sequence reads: CASSFSPSSGRDEQFF. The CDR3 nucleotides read TGTGCCAGCAGTTTTTCCCCCTCTAGCGGGAGAGATGAGCAGTTCTTC. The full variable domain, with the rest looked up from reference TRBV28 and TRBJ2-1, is DVKVTQSSRYLVKRTGEKVFLECVQDMDHENMFWYRQDPGLGLRLIYFSYDVKMKEKGDIPEGYSVSREKKERFSLILESASTNQTSMYLCASSFSPSSGRDEQFFGPGTRLTVL.

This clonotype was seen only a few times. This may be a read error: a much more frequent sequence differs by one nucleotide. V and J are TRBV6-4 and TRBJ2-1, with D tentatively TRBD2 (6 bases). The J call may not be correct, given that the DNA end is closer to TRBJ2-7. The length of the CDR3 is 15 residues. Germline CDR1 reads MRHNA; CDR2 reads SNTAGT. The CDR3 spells CASSDSAGSYNEQYF. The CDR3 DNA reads TGTGCCAGCAGTGACTCAGCGGGCTCCTACAATGAGCAGTACTTC.

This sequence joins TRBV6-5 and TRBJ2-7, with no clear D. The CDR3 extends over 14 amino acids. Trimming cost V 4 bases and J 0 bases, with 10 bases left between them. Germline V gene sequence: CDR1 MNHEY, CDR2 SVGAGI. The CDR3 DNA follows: TGTGCCAGCAGTTCGACGGCAGACTCCTACGAGCAGTACTTC. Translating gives CASSSTADSYEQYF.

DNA for the CDR3: TGTGCCAGCGGACAGGGGATGAACACCGGGGAGCTGTTTTTT. The encoded protein is CASGQGMNTGELFF. This chain joins TRBV7-3 and TRBJ2-2; 9 nucleotides align to TRBD1. CDR1 and CDR2 from the germline V gene are SGHTA and FQGTGA. The CDR3 length is 14 residues. Trimming took 8 bases from V and 1 from J; bases not matched to a gene: 2.

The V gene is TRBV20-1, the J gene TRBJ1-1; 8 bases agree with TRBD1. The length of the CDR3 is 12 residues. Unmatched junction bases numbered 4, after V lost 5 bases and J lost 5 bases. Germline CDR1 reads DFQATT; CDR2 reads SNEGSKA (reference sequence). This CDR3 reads CSAGQGYTEAFF. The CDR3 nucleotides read TGCAGTGCTGGACAGGGTTATACTGAAGCTTTCTTT.

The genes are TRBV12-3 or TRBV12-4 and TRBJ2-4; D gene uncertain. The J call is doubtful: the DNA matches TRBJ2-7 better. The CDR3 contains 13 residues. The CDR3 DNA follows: TGTGTTTGGGTCGCCCAGGTAAACCACGAGCAGTACTTC. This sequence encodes CVWVAQVNHEQYF.

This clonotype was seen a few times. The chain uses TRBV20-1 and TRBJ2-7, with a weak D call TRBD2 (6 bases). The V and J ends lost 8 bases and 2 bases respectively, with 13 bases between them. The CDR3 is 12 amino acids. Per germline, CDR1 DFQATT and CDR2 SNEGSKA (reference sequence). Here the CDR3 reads CSWEEGPYEQYF. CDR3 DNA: TGCAGTTGGGAGGAGGGCCCCTACGAGCAGTACTTC.

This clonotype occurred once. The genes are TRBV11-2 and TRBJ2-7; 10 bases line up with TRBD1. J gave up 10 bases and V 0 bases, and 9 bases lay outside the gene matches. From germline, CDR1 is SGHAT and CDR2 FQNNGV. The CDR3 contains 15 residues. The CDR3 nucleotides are TGTGCCAGCAGCTTAGATATGGGACAGGGGTTTGATCAGTACTTC. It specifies CASSLDMGQGFDQYF.

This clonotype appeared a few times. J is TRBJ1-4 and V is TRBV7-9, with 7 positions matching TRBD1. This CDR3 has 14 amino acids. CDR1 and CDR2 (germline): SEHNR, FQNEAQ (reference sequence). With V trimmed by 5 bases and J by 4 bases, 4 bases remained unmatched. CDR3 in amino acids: CASSPGQLNEKLFF. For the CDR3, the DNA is TGTGCCAGCAGCCCGGGACAGCTTAATGAAAAACTGTTTTTT.

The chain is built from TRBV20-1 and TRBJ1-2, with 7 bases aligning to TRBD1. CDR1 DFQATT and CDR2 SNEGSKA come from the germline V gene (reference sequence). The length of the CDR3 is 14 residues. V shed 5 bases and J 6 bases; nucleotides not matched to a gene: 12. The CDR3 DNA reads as TGCAGTGCTGAGAAGACAGGGTGGGAGGATGGCTACACCTTC. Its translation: CSAEKTGWEDGYTF.

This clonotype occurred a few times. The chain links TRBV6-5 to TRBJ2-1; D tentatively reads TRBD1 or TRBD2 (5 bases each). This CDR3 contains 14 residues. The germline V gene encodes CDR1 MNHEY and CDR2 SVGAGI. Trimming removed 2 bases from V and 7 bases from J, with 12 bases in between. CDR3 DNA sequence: TGTGCCAGCAGTTACGACTACGAGGGGAATGAGCAGTTCTTC. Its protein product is CASSYDYEGNEQFF.

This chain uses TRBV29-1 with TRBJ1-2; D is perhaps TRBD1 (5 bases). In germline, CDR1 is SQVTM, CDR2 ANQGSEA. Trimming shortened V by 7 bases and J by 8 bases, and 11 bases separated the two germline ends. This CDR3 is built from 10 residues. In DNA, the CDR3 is TGCAGCGCAACAGGAGAGGGCTACACCTTC. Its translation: CSATGEGYTF.

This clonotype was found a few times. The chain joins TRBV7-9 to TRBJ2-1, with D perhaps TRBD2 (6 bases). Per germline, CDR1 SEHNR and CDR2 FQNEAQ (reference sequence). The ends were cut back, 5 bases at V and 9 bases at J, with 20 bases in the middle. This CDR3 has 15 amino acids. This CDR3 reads CASSRPTSGEVEQFF. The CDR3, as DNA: TGTGCCAGCAGCCGACCTACAAGTGGGGAGGTTGAGCAGTTCTTC.

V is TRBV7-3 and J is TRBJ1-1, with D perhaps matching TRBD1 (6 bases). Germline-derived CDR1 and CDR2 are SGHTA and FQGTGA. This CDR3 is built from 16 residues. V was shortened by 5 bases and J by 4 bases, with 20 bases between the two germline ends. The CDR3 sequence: CASSPAGTRPATEAFF. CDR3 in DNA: TGTGCCAGCAGCCCGGCCGGGACAAGGCCTGCCACTGAAGCTTTCTTT.

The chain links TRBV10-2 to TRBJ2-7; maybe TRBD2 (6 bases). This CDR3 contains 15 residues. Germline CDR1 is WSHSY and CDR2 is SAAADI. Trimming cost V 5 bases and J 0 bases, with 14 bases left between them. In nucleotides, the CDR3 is TGCGCCAGCAGTTTTACCGGGACTCTCTCCTACGAGCAGTACTTC. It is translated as CASSFTGTLSYEQYF.

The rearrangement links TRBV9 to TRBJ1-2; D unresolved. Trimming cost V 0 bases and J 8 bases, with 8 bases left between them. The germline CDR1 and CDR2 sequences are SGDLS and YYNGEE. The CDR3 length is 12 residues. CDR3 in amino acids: CASSVDAEGYTF. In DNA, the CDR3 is TGTGCCAGCAGCGTAGATGCAGAAGGCTACACCTTC.

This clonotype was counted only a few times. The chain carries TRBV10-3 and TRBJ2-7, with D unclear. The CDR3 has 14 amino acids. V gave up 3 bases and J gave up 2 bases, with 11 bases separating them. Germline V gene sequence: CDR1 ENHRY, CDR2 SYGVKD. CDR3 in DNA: TGTGCCATCAGTGATGAGAACGACCCCTACGAGCAGTACTTC. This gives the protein CAISDENDPYEQYF.

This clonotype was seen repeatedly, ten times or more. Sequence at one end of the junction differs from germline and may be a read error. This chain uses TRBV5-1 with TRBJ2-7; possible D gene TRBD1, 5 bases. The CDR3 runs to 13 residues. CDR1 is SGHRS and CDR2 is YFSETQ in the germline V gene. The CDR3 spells CASSLRQGYEQYF. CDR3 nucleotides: TGTGCCAGCAGCTTAAGGCAGGGCTACGAGCAGTACTTC.

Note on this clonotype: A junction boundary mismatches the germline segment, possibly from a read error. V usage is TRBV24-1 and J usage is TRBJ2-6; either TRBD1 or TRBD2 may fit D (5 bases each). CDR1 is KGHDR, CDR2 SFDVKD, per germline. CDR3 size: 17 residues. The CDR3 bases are TGTGCCACCAGTGATCCCCGGGCGAGGGCCGGGGCCAACGTCCGGACTTTC. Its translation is CATSDPRARAGANVRTF.

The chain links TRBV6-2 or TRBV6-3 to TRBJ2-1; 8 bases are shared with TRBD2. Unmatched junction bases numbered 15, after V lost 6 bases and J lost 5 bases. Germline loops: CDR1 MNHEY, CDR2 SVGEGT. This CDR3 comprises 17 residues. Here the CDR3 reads CASRKHIIAGSDNEQFF. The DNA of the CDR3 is TGTGCCAGCAGAAAACACATAATAGCGGGATCCGACAATGAGCAGTTCTTC.